This is a list of T cell receptor beta chains from one sample in a study of regulatory T cells in long-lasting Graves disease. TCRdb used MiXCR to reprocess the multiplex PCR reads, holding one entry per CDR3 protein. The repertoire holds a few hundred thousand distinct CDR3 sequences, with less than 20% as singletons. Another study also made use of these data, one on T cells in Graves' hyperthyroidism and ophthalmopathy.

The source was peripheral blood mononuclear cells (PBMCs), collected at new diagnosis, from a patient treated with antithyroid drugs. The receptors derive from a woman aged 18-29 years with Graves disease. Both conserved end residues are part of each CDR3. A D gene is named only where the DNA matches it firmly. A row's size may be missing; if present it is once, few, many or a size class.

len: 13
d_gene: .
v_gene: TRBV6-1
j_gene: TRBJ2-2
abundance: many
CDR3aa: CASSTSGTGELFF
CDR3nt: TGTGCCAGCAGCACGAGCGGCACCGGGGAGCTGTTTTTT

len: 17
d_gene: TRBD2
v_gene: TRBV3-1
j_gene: TRBJ2-3
abundance: many
CDR3aa: CASSQDVETSFTDTQYF
CDR3nt: TGTGCCAGCAGCCAAGATGTGGAGACTAGCTTCACAGATACGCAGTATTTT

len: 14
d_gene: TRBD1
v_gene: TRBV9
j_gene: TRBJ2-3
abundance: few
CDR3aa: CASSVGTGADTQYF
CDR3nt: TGTGCCAGCAGCGTAGGGACAGGGGCCGATACGCAGTATTTT

len: 13
d_gene: TRBD1
v_gene: TRBV2
j_gene: TRBJ2-7
abundance: many
CDR3aa: CASLGQGVYEQYF
CDR3nt: TGTGCCAGCTTGGGCCAGGGGGTCTACGAGCAGTACTTC

len: 15
d_gene: .
v_gene: TRBV6-5
j_gene: TRBJ2-2
abundance: few
CDR3aa: CASSYQQANTGELFF
CDR3nt: TGTGCCAGCAGTTACCAGCAGGCGAACACCGGGGAGCTGTTTTTT

len: 16
d_gene: TRBD1
v_gene: TRBV5-1
j_gene: TRBJ1-6
abundance: many
CDR3aa: CASSVLRTGDGSPLHF
CDR3nt: TGCGCCAGCAGCGTACTCCGGACAGGGGACGGATCACCCCTCCACTTT

len: 14
d_gene: .
v_gene: TRBV7-2
j_gene: TRBJ2-3
abundance: many
CDR3aa: CASSPGPLWDTQYF
CDR3nt: TGTGCCAGTTCGCCGGGACCCCTTTGGGATACGCAGTATTTT

len: 11
d_gene: TRBD1
v_gene: TRBV28
j_gene: TRBJ2-3
abundance: many
CDR3aa: CASTTGNTQYF
CDR3nt: TGTGCCAGCACGACAGGGAATACGCAGTATTTT

len: 15
d_gene: .
v_gene: TRBV5-8
j_gene: TRBJ2-3
abundance: few
CDR3aa: CASSPDLPEADTQYF
CDR3nt: TGTGCCAGCAGCCCGGATCTCCCGGAGGCAGATACGCAGTATTTT

len: 15
d_gene: TRBD2
v_gene: TRBV3-1
j_gene: TRBJ2-2
abundance: many
CDR3aa: CASSQGEGLTGELFF
CDR3nt: TGTGCCAGCAGCCAAGGGGAGGGCCTCACCGGGGAGCTGTTTTTT

len: 15
d_gene: .
v_gene: TRBV20-1
j_gene: TRBJ2-3
abundance: few
CDR3aa: CSARDSAVSTDTQYF
CDR3nt: TGCAGTGCTAGAGATTCGGCGGTTAGCACAGATACGCAGTATTTT

len: 13
d_gene: .
v_gene: TRBV7-2
j_gene: TRBJ2-7
abundance: many
CDR3aa: CASSSRATYEQYF
CDR3nt: TGTGCCAGCAGCAGCCGGGCTACCTACGAGCAGTACTTC

len: 13
d_gene: TRBD1
v_gene: TRBV2
j_gene: TRBJ2-3
abundance: few
CDR3aa: CASMGQITDTQYF
CDR3nt: TGTGCCAGCATGGGACAGATCACAGATACGCAGTATTTT

len: 14
d_gene: .
v_gene: TRBV27
j_gene: TRBJ2-6
abundance: .
CDR3aa: CASSSFPGANVLTF
CDR3nt: TGTGCCAGCAGTTCCTTTCCCGGGGCCAACGTCCTGACTTTC

len: 13
d_gene: TRBD1
v_gene: TRBV29-1
j_gene: TRBJ2-7
abundance: few
CDR3aa: CSARFGQGRRQYF
CDR3nt: TGCAGCGCCCGCTTCGGACAGGGACGTCGGCAGTACTTC

len: 13
d_gene: TRBD1
v_gene: TRBV27
j_gene: TRBJ2-7
abundance: .
CDR3aa: CASSGQGAGEQYF
CDR3nt: TGTGCCAGCAGTGGACAGGGGGCCGGTGAGCAGTACTTC

len: 15
d_gene: .
v_gene: TRBV7-2
j_gene: TRBJ1-4
abundance: few
CDR3aa: CASSLGVGGLEKLFF
CDR3nt: TGTGCCAGCAGCTTAGGAGTAGGGGGTCTAGAAAAACTGTTTTTT

len: 15
d_gene: .
v_gene: TRBV27
j_gene: TRBJ2-3
abundance: many
CDR3aa: CASSFLSGGAGTQYF
CDR3nt: TGTGCCAGCAGTTTCCTCAGCGGTGGTGCGGGTACGCAGTATTTT

len: 16
d_gene: TRBD1
v_gene: TRBV6-5
j_gene: TRBJ1-2
abundance: few
CDR3aa: CASSYRNRGRDYGYTF
CDR3nt: TGTGCCAGCAGTTACCGAAACAGGGGCCGAGACTATGGCTACACCTTC